The 22 T cell receptor beta chains given below trace back to one sample, sequenced in a study of cytomegalovirus exposure and HLA in healthy donors. The PCR contained 60 Vbeta and 13 Jbeta primers. The table came from immunoSEQ multiplex PCR; TCRdb's copy has only in-frame clones and leaves some out. This table holds about 110,000 clones, over 70% found once. Sequencing input: PBMCs. The receptors were sampled from a man younger than 45 in good health and CMV-seronegative.

The chain is built from TRBV30 and TRBJ2-4; D unclear. V lost 5 bases to trimming and J lost 1 base, with 6 bases between them. CDR3 length equals 12 residues. In germline, CDR1 is GTSNPN, CDR2 SVGIG (reference sequence). The CDR3 region has the DNA TGTGCCTGGGGCCCTGCCAAAAACATTCAGTACTTC. Its translation: CAWGPAKNIQYF.

The chain has TRBV5-1 and TRBJ2-7, with D possibly being TRBD2 (5 bases). With 5 bases removed from V and 2 bases from J, the gap between germline ends came to 14 bases. The CDR3 runs 14 residues. Germline V gives CDR1 SGHRS, CDR2 YFSETQ. The CDR3, as DNA: TGCGCCAGCAGGAGAGGGCCCGCGGCCTACGAGCAGTACTTC. This gives the protein CASRRGPAAYEQYF.

The chain links TRBV6-1 to TRBJ1-5; TRBD1 is a possible D gene (5 bases). The germline gives CDR1 MNHNS, CDR2 SASEGT. The CDR3 loop spans 16 amino acids. Trimming removed 3 bases at V and 5 bases at J, with 17 bases between. CDR3 protein: CASSDRGGVFHQPQHF. The CDR3 DNA reads as TGTGCCAGCAGTGACCGGGGGGGGGTATTTCATCAGCCCCAGCATTTT.

V usage is TRBV6-5 and J usage is TRBJ1-2, with D possibly being TRBD1 (6 bases). V was pared by 0 bases and J by 6 bases, with 8 bases between. The germline V gene has CDR1 MNHEY and CDR2 SVGAGI. The CDR3 has 13 amino acids. This CDR3 reads CASSYSGDNGYTF. The CDR3 DNA reads TGTGCCAGCAGTTACTCTGGGGACAATGGCTACACCTTC.

V and J are TRBV9 and TRBJ2-2; 9 bases agree with TRBD2. The CDR3 totals 15 residues. Losses at the gene ends were 4 bases for V and 0 bases for J; bases not matched to a gene: 1. Germline V gives CDR1 SGDLS, CDR2 YYNGEE. In nucleotides, the CDR3 is TGTGCCAGCAGCCTAGCGGGGTCGAACACCGGGGAGCTGTTTTTT. The encoded protein is CASSLAGSNTGELFF.

A word on this clone: Other nucleotide sequences from this sample produce the same CDR3. J is TRBJ1-2 and V is TRBV5-1, with D perhaps matching TRBD1 (6 bases). V shed 4 bases and J shed 2 bases, with 9 bases lying between them. This CDR3 has 13 residues. CDR1 and CDR2 from the germline V gene are SGHRS and YFSETQ. CDR3 protein: CASSPDSNYGYTF. The CDR3 nucleotides read TGCGCCAGCAGCCCGGACAGCAACTATGGCTACACCTTC.

The chain links TRBV7-9 to TRBJ2-5; a possible D gene is TRBD2 (5 bases). The CDR3 totals 14 residues. Germline V gene data show CDR1 as SEHNR and CDR2 as FQNEAQ (reference sequence). Trimming took 4 bases from V and 5 from J, leaving 14 bases between them. CDR3: CASSSPLGRETQYF. The CDR3 DNA sequence: TGTGCCAGCAGCTCCCCACTAGGAAGGGAGACCCAGTACTTC.

The V call is TRBV18, the J call TRBJ1-5; no clear D gene. The germline V gene has CDR1 KGHSH and CDR2 LQKENI. V lost 3 bases and J 4 bases, leaving 10 bases between the germline ends. This CDR3 has 14 amino acids. The CDR3 DNA reads TGTGCCAGCTCACCGGTGGAGTCGAATCAGCCCCAGCATTTT. Residues: CASSPVESNQPQHF.

The chain joins TRBV6-5 to TRBJ2-5; D may be TRBD1 (5 bases). Trimming shortened V by 3 bases and J by 5 bases, and 13 bases separated the two germline ends. In germline, CDR1 is MNHEY, CDR2 SVGAGI. CDR3 length: 14 amino acids. DNA for the CDR3: TGTGCCAGCAGTTATAGGCCGGCAGGGGAGACCCAGTACTTC. Translation gives CASSYRPAGETQYF.

The J gene is TRBJ2-3, the V gene TRBV9, with TRBD2 matching over 7 bases. J lost 0 bases, V lost 6 bases, and 4 bases had no gene match. Germline V lookup: CDR1 SGDLS, CDR2 YYNGEE. CDR3 length: 14 residues. The CDR3 bases are TGTGCCAGCACCTTGACTAGCAGCACAGATACGCAGTATTTT. This codes for CASTLTSSTDTQYF. Based on the CDR3 plus reference TRBV9 and TRBJ2-3, the full variable domain is DSGVTQTPKHLITATGQRVTLRCSPRSGDLSVYWYQQSLDQGLQFLIQYYNGEERAKGNILERFSAQQFPDLHSELNLSSLELGDSALYFCASTLTSSTDTQYFGPGTRLTVL.

This chain links TRBV4-1 with TRBJ2-1, with D perhaps TRBD2 (6 bases). This CDR3 has 15 amino acids. Germline V gene lookup returns CDR1 MGHRA and CDR2 YSYEKL. The V and J ends lost 1 base and 3 bases respectively, with 10 bases between them. CDR3 bases: TGCGCCAGCAGCCAAGGGCTAGCGTTCTACAATGAGCAGTTCTTC. Its protein is CASSQGLAFYNEQFF.

The V call is TRBV9, the J call TRBJ1-4; 7 positions agree with TRBD1. CDR3 length: 14 amino acids. V trimming: 4 bases; J trimming: 8 bases; junction bases outside the gene matches: 8. The V gene's germline CDR1 is SGDLS and CDR2 YYNGEE. Written as DNA, the CDR3 is TGTGCCAGCAGCCTCGACAGGGCCGGGGAAAAACTGTTTTTT. Its protein product is CASSLDRAGEKLFF.

The chain employs TRBV28 and TRBJ2-7; unclear D gene. Germline-derived CDR1 and CDR2 are MDHEN and SYDVKM. This CDR3 contains 13 residues. V lost 8 bases and J lost 7, with 18 bases in between. CDR3 nucleotides: TGTGCCAGCGTGCGAGGCGCCACCGGGGAGCAGTACTTC. Translation gives CASVRGATGEQYF.

The chain combines TRBV4-1 with TRBJ1-5, with 7 bases matching TRBD1. The CDR3 has 14 amino acids. From germline, CDR1 is MGHRA and CDR2 YSYEKL. The J segment lost 5 bases and the V segment lost 3 bases, leaving 4 bases of the junction unmatched. The CDR3 loop reads CASSHDRVYQPQHF. Here the CDR3 DNA reads TGCGCCAGCAGCCACGACAGGGTATATCAGCCCCAGCATTTT.

This clone was recorded at least ten times. The gene calls are TRBV21-1 and TRBJ2-1; the D call in the table, TRBD2, was not verified against the DNA. TRBV21-1 is reported as a pseudogene. CDR3 length equals 17 residues. The CDR3 loop reads CASSMVGLARVFDEQFF. The CDR3 region has the DNA TGTGCCAGCAGCATGGTAGGACTAGCGCGCGTTTTCGATGAGCAGTTCTTC.

The V and J genes are TRBV6-4 and TRBJ2-2; 7 positions agree with TRBD1. J lost 5 bases, V lost 5 bases, and 5 bases had no gene match. Germline-derived CDR1 and CDR2 are MRHNA and SNTAGT. This CDR3 is 14 amino acids long. The CDR3 region has the DNA TGTGCCAGCAGTTCGACAGGGCGGACCGGGGAGCTGTTTTTT. It yields the protein CASSSTGRTGELFF.

The chain is built from TRBV7-3 and TRBJ1-3; unclear D gene. Trimming left V 4 bases short and J 8 bases short, with 9 bases between. Per germline, CDR1 SGHTA and CDR2 FQGTGA. This CDR3 comprises 12 residues. CDR3 residues: CASSSQEDTIYF. The CDR3 region has the DNA TGTGCCAGCAGCTCCCAGGAGGACACCATATATTTT.

CDR3 region: CAWSPPGGYEQYF. The CDR3 nucleotides are TGTGCCTGGAGTCCGCCGGGAGGGTACGAGCAGTACTTC. The chain employs TRBV30 and TRBJ2-7, with TRBD2 matching over 8 bases. V lost 2 bases, J lost 4 bases, and 4 bases stayed unmatched. CDR3 size: 13 residues. The V gene's germline CDR1 is GTSNPN and CDR2 SVGIG (reference sequence).

The chain carries TRBV9 and TRBJ2-5; 8 bases align to TRBD2. This CDR3 has 14 residues. Trimming cost V 2 bases and J 4 bases; bases outside gene matches: 4. Per germline, CDR1 SGDLS and CDR2 YYNGEE. CDR3 in amino acids: CASSVSGGGETQYF. CDR3 nucleotide sequence: TGTGCCAGCAGCGTGAGCGGGGGCGGAGAGACCCAGTACTTC. Full variable domain (remainder filled in from reference TRBV9 and TRBJ2-5): DSGVTQTPKHLITATGQRVTLRCSPRSGDLSVYWYQQSLDQGLQFLIQYYNGEERAKGNILERFSAQQFPDLHSELNLSSLELGDSALYFCASSVSGGGETQYFGPGTRLLVL.

The V gene is TRBV30, the J gene TRBJ1-1, with D uncertain. The CDR3 runs to 12 residues. CDR1 is GTSNPN, CDR2 SVGIG, per germline (reference sequence). Between the trimmed V and J ends, which lost 3 bases and 1 base, there was a span of 6 bases. CDR3 sequence (DNA): TGTGCCTGGAGGCCCGGGAACACTGAAGCTTTCTTT. Translating gives CAWRPGNTEAFF. Full variable domain (missing parts from reference TRBV30 and TRBJ1-1): SQTIHQWPATLVQPVGSPLSLECTVEGTSNPNLYWYRQAAGRGLQLLFYSVGIGQISSEVPQNLSASRPQDRQFILSSKKLLLSDSGFYLCAWRPGNTEAFFGQGTRLTVV.

The chain has TRBV4-1 and TRBJ2-7; a weak D match, TRBD2 (5 bases). V lost 3 bases, J lost 0 bases, and 12 bases lay in between. Germline V gene sequence: CDR1 MGHRA, CDR2 YSYEKL. This CDR3 region has 15 residues. CDR3 region: CASSQRESPSYEQYF. The CDR3 coding sequence is TGCGCCAGCAGCCAGAGGGAGAGCCCCTCCTACGAGCAGTACTTC.

The V call is TRBV6-1, the J call TRBJ2-2; 7 nucleotides agree with TRBD1. CDR1 and CDR2 from the germline V gene are MNHNS and SASEGT. J lost 1 base, V lost 7 bases, and 3 bases had no gene match. The CDR3 is made up of 14 amino acids. The CDR3 sequence: CASTRGRNTGELFF. Written as DNA, the CDR3 is TGTGCCAGCACGAGGGGGCGGAACACCGGGGAGCTGTTTTTT.